What follows are 30 T cell receptor beta chains derived from one specimen sequenced in a study of blood T cell repertoires in COVID-19 (dated by TCRdb to 2020 to 2021). Library creation used the immunoSEQ multiplex PCR assay. The clones in this table, taken by TCRdb from immuneACCESS, are in-frame only. Not every clone is retained; where verified, under half of the shortfall comes from an unresolved V gene, and the cause of the rest is unknown. The sample contains over 50,000 clones, over 75% of them found a single time. The ten biggest clones cover about 22% of the sample. Sequenced sample: peripheral blood. The receptors here all came from an elderly man with active or convalescent COVID-19.

The V call is TRBV7-8, the J call TRBJ2-2, with 9 positions matching TRBD2. After removal of 1 base from V and 1 base from J, the junction contained 1 base not matched to a gene. CDR3 length equals 16 residues. The germline CDR1 and CDR2 sequences are SGHVS and FQNEAQ. For the CDR3, the DNA is TGTGCCAGCAGCTTAGTACTAGCGGGGAACACCGGGGAGCTGTTTTTT. It is translated as CASSLVLAGNTGELFF.

The chain carries TRBV7-9 and TRBJ2-5, with D possibly being TRBD1 (6 bases). The CDR3 is made up of 14 amino acids. Germline V lookup: CDR1 SEHNR, CDR2 FQNEAQ (reference sequence). V was shortened by 1 base and J by 1 base, with 7 bases between the two germline ends. CDR3 sequence reads: CASSLGTVQETQYF. CDR3 DNA: TGTGCCAGCAGCTTAGGGACAGTCCAAGAGACCCAGTACTTC.

The V and J genes are TRBV28 and TRBJ1-5; 9 positions match TRBD1. V dropped 2 bases and J dropped 5; count of bases not matched to a gene: 4. The CDR3 is 15 amino acids. Germline V gene lookup returns CDR1 MDHEN and CDR2 SYDVKM. CDR3 residues: CASSLPGQGYQPQHF. The CDR3 DNA sequence: TGTGCCAGCAGTTTACCGGGACAGGGCTATCAGCCCCAGCATTTT.

The V gene is TRBV9, the J gene TRBJ2-3; 10 bases agree with TRBD1. J gave up 5 bases and V 2 bases, and 8 bases lay outside the gene matches. The CDR3 totals 16 residues. From germline, CDR1 is SGDLS and CDR2 YYNGEE. CDR3 coding DNA: TGTGCCAGCAGCGTTTCCGGGACAGGGGTAAGAGATACGCAGTATTTT. Translating gives CASSVSGTGVRDTQYF.

This rearrangement joins TRBV5-1 to TRBJ1-4; D remains ambiguous. This CDR3 is 14 amino acids long. V lost 2 bases to trimming and J lost 5 bases, with 10 bases between them. Germline loops: CDR1 SGHRS, CDR2 YFSETQ. In DNA, the CDR3 is TGCGCCAGCAGCTTCGGGGAGAGGAATGAAAAACTGTTTTTT. Translation: CASSFGERNEKLFF. The full variable domain, its missing parts supplied by reference TRBV5-1 and TRBJ1-4, is KAGVTQTPRYLIKTRGQQVTLSCSPISGHRSVSWYQQTPGQGLQFLFEYFSETQRNKGNFPGRFSGRQFSNSRSEMNVSTLELGDSALYLCASSFGERNEKLFFGSGTQLSVL.

This clone was seen just once. The J gene is TRBJ1-4, the V gene TRBV2, with 9 bases matching TRBD1. In germline, CDR1 is SNHLY, CDR2 FYNNEI. The CDR3 has 15 residues. V lost 3 bases, J lost 7 bases, and 6 bases stayed unmatched. The CDR3 sequence: CASSDPTGGSEKLFF. The CDR3, as DNA: TGTGCCAGCAGTGATCCGACAGGGGGAAGTGAAAAACTGTTTTTT.

The V call is TRBV4-1, the J call TRBJ2-1; unclear D gene. CDR1 and CDR2 (germline): MGHRA, YSYEKL. This CDR3 is 12 amino acids long. The V and J ends lost 1 base and 5 bases respectively, with 3 bases between them. This chain's CDR3 is CASSQVNNEQFF. In DNA, the CDR3 is TGCGCCAGCAGCCAAGTAAACAATGAGCAGTTCTTC.

The chain combines TRBV5-1 with TRBJ1-4; no reliable D call. Germline V gives CDR1 SGHRS, CDR2 YFSETQ. The CDR3 consists of 16 residues. V was trimmed by 4 bases and J by 3 bases, leaving 16 bases between them. In nucleotides, the CDR3 is TGCGCCAGCAGCCTGCCCACCGGCACAGCTAATGAAAAACTGTTTTTT. This translates into CASSLPTGTANEKLFF.

V and J are TRBV5-1 and TRBJ2-3; perhaps TRBD2 as D (6 bases). Germline CDR1 SGHRS, CDR2 YFSETQ. The V end lost 4 bases, the J end lost 5 bases, and 14 bases lay between the germline ends. This CDR3 has 14 residues. The chain's CDR3 is CASSLDGGEDTQYF. The CDR3 DNA follows: TGCGCCAGCAGCCTGGACGGGGGTGAAGATACGCAGTATTTT.

V is TRBV7-9 and J is TRBJ2-1, with 9 bases identical to TRBD2. Trimming cost V 3 bases and J 8 bases; bases outside gene matches: 8. There are 15 residues in the CDR3. Germline V lookup: CDR1 SEHNR, CDR2 FQNEAQ (reference sequence). CDR3 DNA: TGTGCCAGCAGCTTCCGCGGGGGGGCCGTAGATGAGCAGTTCTTC. Translation: CASSFRGGAVDEQFF.

V is TRBV18 and J is TRBJ2-4, with 15 bases identical to TRBD2. With 0 bases clipped from V and 0 bases from J, the junction kept 6 bases outside the gene matches. The CDR3 covers 20 residues. Germline assignment: CDR1 KGHSH and CDR2 LQKENI. The CDR3 here is CASSPPLGLAGGLAKNIQYF. In nucleotides, the CDR3 is TGTGCCAGCTCACCACCGTTGGGACTAGCGGGAGGATTAGCCAAAAACATTCAGTACTTC.

V and J are TRBV5-1 and TRBJ2-5; possible D gene TRBD1, 7 bases. In germline, CDR1 is SGHRS, CDR2 YFSETQ. V was clipped by 7 bases and J by 5 bases, with 30 bases between them. The CDR3 totals 18 residues. CDR3 region: CASSMSRDSIAARETQYF. The CDR3 DNA reads TGCGCCAGCTCCATGTCCCGGGACAGCATAGCGGCCCGCGAGACCCAGTACTTC.

The sample holds one count of this clone. The chain recombines TRBV2 with TRBJ2-2, with 8 bases lining up with TRBD2. Losses at the gene ends were 8 bases for V and 0 bases for J; bases not matched to a gene: 8. Per the germline V gene, CDR1 is SNHLY and CDR2 is FYNNEI. This CDR3 is 16 amino acids long. This CDR3 is CASLTGGLANTGELFF. CDR3 DNA: TGTGCCAGCCTGACGGGGGGGTTAGCGAACACCGGGGAGCTGTTTTTT.

The chain recombines TRBV9 with TRBJ2-1; 11 nucleotides match TRBD2. CDR3 length equals 16 residues. J lost 2 bases, V lost 2 bases, and 3 bases had no gene match. Germline CDR1 and CDR2: SGDLS and YYNGEE. The DNA for the CDR3 is TGTGCCAGCAGCGTTGGGACTAGCGGCCCCTACAATGAGCAGTTCTTC. It specifies CASSVGTSGPYNEQFF.

This chain links TRBV18 with TRBJ2-1; TRBD1 matches 8 bases. Germline V gene sequence: CDR1 KGHSH, CDR2 LQKENI. Unmatched junction bases numbered 6, after V lost 6 bases and J lost 2 bases. The CDR3 runs to 15 residues. CDR3 DNA sequence: TGTGCCAGCTCCCAGACAGGGGAAACCTACAATGAGCAGTTCTTC. Amino acid sequence: CASSQTGETYNEQFF.

The chain couples TRBV19 to TRBJ1-1; possible D gene TRBD1, 6 bases. Germline CDR1 is LNHDA and CDR2 is SQIVND (reference sequence). V was trimmed by 3 bases and J by 6 bases, leaving 11 bases between them. The CDR3 length is 13 residues. The CDR3 region has the DNA TGTGCCAGTAGTATTCAACAGGGCGCTGAAGCTTTCTTT. Amino acid sequence: CASSIQQGAEAFF.

The chain uses TRBV3-1 (or the pseudogene TRBV3-2) and TRBJ2-1; D is unclear. Germline loops: CDR1 LGHDT, CDR2 YNNKEL (reference sequence). The CDR3 covers 12 residues. Between the trimmed V and J ends, which lost 1 base and 12 bases, there was a span of 10 bases. The CDR3 DNA sequence: TGTGCCAGCAGCCAAGTTTCTGTGTGGCAGTTCTTC. It codes for CASSQVSVWQFF.

The chain employs TRBV5-1 and TRBJ2-3; 16 bases are shared with TRBD2. CDR3 length equals 16 residues. The V gene's germline CDR1 is SGHRS and CDR2 YFSETQ. Trimming at V came to 10 bases and at J to 5 bases, leaving 10 bases not matched to a gene. The CDR3 spells CAGAPGLAGGRDTQYF. The CDR3 region has the DNA TGCGCCGGGGCGCCGGGACTAGCGGGAGGGAGAGATACGCAGTATTTT.

This chain connects TRBV5-1 to TRBJ2-2, with D possibly TRBD1 on 6 matching bases. The CDR3 sequence is 14 residues long. Trimming removed 4 bases at V and 6 bases at J, with 13 bases between. Germline V gene sequence: CDR1 SGHRS, CDR2 YFSETQ. CDR3 nucleotide sequence: TGCGCCAGCAGCCTACAGGGTTCGGCCGGGGAGCTGTTTTTT. Encoded protein: CASSLQGSAGELFF.

V gene TRBV2 combines with J gene TRBJ2-5, with D perhaps matching TRBD1 (5 bases). This CDR3 has 14 amino acids. V was cut by 11 bases and J by 2 bases, with 18 bases left in between. Germline V gene lookup returns CDR1 SNHLY and CDR2 FYNNEI. The CDR3 spells CAERGNLGQETQYF. In nucleotides, the CDR3 is TGTGCCGAAAGGGGCAATCTCGGTCAAGAGACCCAGTACTTC.

This clone was counted a few times. The J gene is TRBJ2-7, the V gene TRBV7-6; 11 bases map to TRBD2. V gave up 4 bases and J gave up 2 bases; unmatched junction bases: 4. This CDR3 is built from 15 residues. CDR1 and CDR2 (germline): SGHVS, FNYEAQ. The CDR3 here is CASSSPSGGTYEQYF. The CDR3 DNA sequence: TGTGCCAGCAGCTCCCCTAGCGGGGGGACCTACGAGCAGTACTTC.

The chain joins TRBV5-1 to TRBJ1-1; D may be TRBD1 (6 bases). V shed 4 bases and J shed 4 bases, with 23 bases lying between them. Per germline, CDR1 SGHRS and CDR2 YFSETQ. The CDR3 covers 17 residues. Here the CDR3 reads CASSTSYSQGDSTEAFF. The CDR3, as DNA: TGCGCCAGCAGCACGTCGTACTCACAGGGAGATAGCACTGAAGCTTTCTTT.

The CDR3 coding sequence is TGTGCCACCCTAACCGGGACATTGAACACCGGGGAGCTGTTTTTT. Amino acid sequence: CATLTGTLNTGELFF. The V and J genes are TRBV5-5 and TRBJ2-2, with a tentative D call TRBD1 (6 bases). The CDR3 has 15 amino acids. V lost 9 bases and J 1 base, leaving 16 bases between the germline ends. Per germline, CDR1 SGHKS and CDR2 YYEKEE (reference sequence).

The rearrangement joins TRBV28 to TRBJ2-2; 10 bases are a match to TRBD1. Germline V CDR1 and CDR2: MDHEN, SYDVKM. The V and J ends lost 4 bases and 5 bases, in that order; junction bases with no gene match: 1. The CDR3 runs 14 residues. CDR3 coding DNA: TGTGCCAGCAGTTCGGGACAGGGGACCGGGGAGCTGTTTTTT. Its protein product is CASSSGQGTGELFF.

The chain couples TRBV28 to TRBJ2-5, with D possibly matching TRBD2 (7 bases). Trimming removed 6 bases from V and 3 bases from J, with 17 bases in between. Germline CDR1 is MDHEN and CDR2 is SYDVKM. The CDR3 has 15 residues. The CDR3 region has the DNA TGTGCCAGCAGACCGGGGGGCAGGAAGAAAGAGACCCAGTACTTC. Translating gives CASRPGGRKKETQYF.

This rearrangement joins TRBV2 to TRBJ1-5; D perhaps matches TRBD1 (6 bases). Germline V gene sequence: CDR1 SNHLY, CDR2 FYNNEI. Trimming took 7 bases from V and 3 from J, leaving 10 bases between them. The CDR3 runs 13 residues. This CDR3 reads CASKAGANQPQHF. For the CDR3, the DNA is TGTGCCAGCAAGGCAGGGGCCAATCAGCCCCAGCATTTT.

V gene TRBV12-3 or TRBV12-4 combines with J gene TRBJ1-2; D is unclear. V lost 10 bases and J lost 3, with 9 bases in between. The CDR3 is 11 amino acids. CDR3 bases: TGTGCCATTTCAGCGTACTATGGCTACACCTTC. This gives the protein CAISAYYGYTF.

This chain joins TRBV28 and TRBJ1-2, with 7 positions matching TRBD1. Germline trimming cut 7 bases from V and 0 bases from J; bases unmatched to any gene: 11. CDR1 is MDHEN, CDR2 SYDVKM, per germline. The CDR3 length is 16 residues. The CDR3 sequence is CASTETGSVPNYGYTF. In DNA, the CDR3 is TGTGCCAGCACGGAGACAGGGTCGGTCCCTAACTATGGCTACACCTTC.

This clone came up a few times. Written as DNA, the CDR3 is TGTGCCAGCAGCCCGTATAGCGGGAGCGGAAGAGATACGCAGTATTTT. Translating gives CASSPYSGSGRDTQYF. The rearrangement links TRBV7-2 to TRBJ2-3; 9 bases match TRBD2. The CDR3 has 16 residues. V gave up 5 bases and J gave up 5 bases; unmatched junction bases: 11. Germline CDR1 reads SGHTA; CDR2 reads FQGNSA.

The chain has TRBV5-1 and TRBJ2-1; 7 nucleotides match TRBD2. This CDR3 has 16 amino acids. CDR1 SGHRS and CDR2 YFSETQ come from the germline V gene. With 0 bases clipped from V and 2 bases from J, the junction kept 5 bases outside the gene matches. CDR3 in amino acids: CASSLGLAEAYNEQFF. The CDR3, as DNA: TGCGCCAGCAGCTTGGGTCTAGCGGAGGCCTACAATGAGCAGTTCTTC.